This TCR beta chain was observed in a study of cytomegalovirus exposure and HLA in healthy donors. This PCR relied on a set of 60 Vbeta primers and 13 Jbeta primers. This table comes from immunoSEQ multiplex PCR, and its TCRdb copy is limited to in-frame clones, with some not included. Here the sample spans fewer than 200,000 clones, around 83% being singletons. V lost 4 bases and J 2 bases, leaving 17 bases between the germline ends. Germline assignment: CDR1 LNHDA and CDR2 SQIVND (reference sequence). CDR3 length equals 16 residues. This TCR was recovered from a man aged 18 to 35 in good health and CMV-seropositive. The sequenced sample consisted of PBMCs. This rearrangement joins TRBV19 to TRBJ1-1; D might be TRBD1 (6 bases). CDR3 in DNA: TGTGCCAGTAGTACCAGGAGACAGGCCAAAAACACTGAAGCTTTCTTT. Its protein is CASSTRRQAKNTEAFF. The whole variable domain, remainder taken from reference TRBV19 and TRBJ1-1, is DGGITQSPKYLFRKEGQNVTLSCEQNLNHDAMYWYRQDPGQGLRLIYYSQIVNDFQKGDIAEGYSVSREKKESFPLTVTSAQKNPTAFYLCASSTRRQAKNTEAFFGQGTRLTVV.